This T cell receptor (beta chain) stems from a study of cytomegalovirus exposure and HLA in healthy donors. PCR amplification relied on 60 Vbeta primers (plus 13 Jbeta primers). The repertoire was sequenced with immunoSEQ multiplex PCR; TCRdb's copy has only in-frame clones and lacks some. The sample consists of about 140,000 clones, around 72% of them appearing once. CDR1 is SGHTA and CDR2 is FQGNSA in the germline V gene. V shed 5 bases and J 9 bases; nucleotides not matched to a gene: 4. The CDR3 is made up of 14 amino acids. The chain couples TRBV7-2 to TRBJ2-5, with 15 bases that match TRBD2. The source is a man in his forties or fifties in good health and CMV-seropositive. The sequencing input was PBMCs. The CDR3: CASSAGLAGGAQYF. The DNA for the CDR3 is TGTGCCAGCAGCGCGGGACTAGCGGGAGGTGCCCAGTACTTC.